These 2 T cell receptor beta chains were all obtained from the same sample, sequenced in a study of regulatory T cells in long-lasting Graves disease. With iRepertoire HTBI primers and Arm-PCR of CDR3 regions, TCR beta libraries were built. TCRdb redid the calling of the multiplex PCR reads with MiXCR, one entry per CDR3 protein. The sample lists approximately 360,000 distinct CDR3 sequences; 10% to 15% were seen once. The time point is: newly diagnosed GD, antithyroid drugs for less than 3 months. RNA extracted from PBMCs served as the sequencing template. These data were likewise used in another study, on T cells in Graves' hyperthyroidism and ophthalmopathy.

Sequencing was performed on peripheral blood mononuclear cells (PBMCs), taken at new diagnosis, from a patient treated with antithyroid drugs. All receptors come from a woman aged 18-29 years with Graves disease.

This clonotype was recorded many times. The rearrangement links TRBV18 to TRBJ2-7, with no clear D. The CDR3 is 14 amino acids. The V end lost 3 bases, the J end lost 8 bases, and 17 bases lay between the germline ends. CDR1 KGHSH and CDR2 LQKENI come from the germline V gene. The CDR3 sequence is CASSPYVQRNQQYF. CDR3 in DNA: TGTGCCAGCTCACCCTACGTACAGAGAAACCAGCAGTACTTC.

The table lists this clonotype with a few counts. In DNA, the CDR3 is TGTGCCAGCAGCCCCAAGACAGGGGGAGACATGCAGGAGCAGTACTTC. Protein sequence: CASSPKTGGDMQEQYF. The V call is TRBV7-9, the J call TRBJ2-7, with TRBD1 identical over 9 bases. The CDR3 runs to 16 residues. CDR1 is SEHNR and CDR2 is FQNEAQ in the germline V gene (reference sequence). V dropped 5 bases and J dropped 7; count of bases not matched to a gene: 15.